This TCR beta chain was documented in a study of blood T cell repertoires in COVID-19. Study overall: T cells, B-cell-depleted T cells, or PBMCs provided the cDNA or gDNA that served as material.

Assay: immunoSEQ multiplex PCR; the TCRdb copy retains only in-frame clones and omits some. This sample has 250,000 to 350,000 clones; about 88% occur once, and the top ten carry under 3.5%. Participant ages covered 18 to 89 years across around 25 US areas. Resolution of symptoms, clearance, or two negative PCRs was present in recovered Cohort 3 donors. This CDR3 has 16 residues. Germline CDR1 reads MNHNS; CDR2 reads SASEGT. V lost 4 bases to trimming and J lost 0 bases, with 15 bases between them. The sequencing input was PBMCs or T cells enriched from blood (not recorded which). The TCR sequence derives from a woman in her forties or fifties who had recovered from COVID-19. This chain joins TRBV6-1 and TRBJ1-2; D gene unclear. The CDR3: CASSGGDGKANYGYTF. For the CDR3, the DNA is TGTGCCAGCAGTGGAGGAGACGGAAAAGCTAACTATGGCTACACCTTC.